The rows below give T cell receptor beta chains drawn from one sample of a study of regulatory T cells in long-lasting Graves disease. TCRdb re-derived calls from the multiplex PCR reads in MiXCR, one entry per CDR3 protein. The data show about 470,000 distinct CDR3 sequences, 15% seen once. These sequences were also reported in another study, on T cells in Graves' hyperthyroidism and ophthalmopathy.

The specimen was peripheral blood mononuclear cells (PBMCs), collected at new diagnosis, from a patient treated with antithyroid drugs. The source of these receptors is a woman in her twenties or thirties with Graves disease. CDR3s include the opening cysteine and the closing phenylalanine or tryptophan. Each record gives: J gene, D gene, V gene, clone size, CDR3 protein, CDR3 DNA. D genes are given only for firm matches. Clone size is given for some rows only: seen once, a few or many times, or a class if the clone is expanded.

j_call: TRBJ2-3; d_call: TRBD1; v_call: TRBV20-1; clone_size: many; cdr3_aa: CSATTGGRTDTQYF; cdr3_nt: TGCAGTGCAACGACAGGGGGCCGCACAGATACGCAGTATTTT
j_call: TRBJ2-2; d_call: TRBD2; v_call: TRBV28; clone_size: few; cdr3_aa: CASSTGLAGGGGGELFF; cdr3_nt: TGTGCCAGCAGTACCGGACTAGCGGGAGGTGGGGGCGGGGAGCTGTTTTTT
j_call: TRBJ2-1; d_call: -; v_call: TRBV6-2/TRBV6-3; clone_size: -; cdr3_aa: CASSYLEGQFF; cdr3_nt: TGTGCCAGCAGTTACCTGGAGGGTCAGTTCTTC
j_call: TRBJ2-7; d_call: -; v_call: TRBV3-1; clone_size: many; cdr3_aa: CASSQNLNREQYF; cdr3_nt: TGTGCCAGCAGCCAAAACCTCAACCGCGAGCAGTACTTC
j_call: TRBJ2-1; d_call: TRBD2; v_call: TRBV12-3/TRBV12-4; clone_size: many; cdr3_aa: CASSLVALAGGNEQFF; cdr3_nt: TGTGCCAGCAGTTTAGTGGCTCTAGCGGGAGGCAATGAGCAGTTCTTC
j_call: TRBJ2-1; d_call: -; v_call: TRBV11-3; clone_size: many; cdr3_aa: CASSLGLGVGLYNEQFF; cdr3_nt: TGTGCCAGCAGCTTAGGGCTAGGGGTGGGTCTCTACAATGAGCAGTTCTTC
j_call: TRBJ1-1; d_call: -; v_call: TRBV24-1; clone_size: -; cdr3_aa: CATSDFGNAEAFF; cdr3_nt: TGTGCCACCAGTGATTTTGGTAACGCTGAAGCTTTCTTT
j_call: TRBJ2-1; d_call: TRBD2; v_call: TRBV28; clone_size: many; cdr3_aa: CASSPQTSGRDNEQFF; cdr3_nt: TGTGCCAGCAGTCCCCAGACTAGCGGGAGGGACAATGAGCAGTTCTTC
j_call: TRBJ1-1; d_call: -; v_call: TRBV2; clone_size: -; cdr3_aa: CASSERYTEAFF; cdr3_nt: TGTGCCAGCAGTGAACGTTACACTGAAGCTTTCTTT
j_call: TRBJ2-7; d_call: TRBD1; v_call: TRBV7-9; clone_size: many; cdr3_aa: CASSLGTGGARGYEQYF; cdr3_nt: TGTGCCAGCAGCTTAGGGACAGGGGGCGCGCGGGGCTACGAGCAGTACTTC
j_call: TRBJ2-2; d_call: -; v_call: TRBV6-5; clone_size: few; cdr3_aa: CASSFVRQYTGELFF; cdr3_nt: TGTGCCAGCAGTTTCGTTCGGCAGTACACCGGGGAGCTGTTTTTT
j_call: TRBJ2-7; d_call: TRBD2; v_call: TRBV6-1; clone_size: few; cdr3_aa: CASSPGGLAYNEQYF; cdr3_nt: TGTGCCAGCAGTCCCGGGGGACTAGCGTATAACGAGCAGTACTTC
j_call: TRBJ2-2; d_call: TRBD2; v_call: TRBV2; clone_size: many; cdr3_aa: CASTLGRERFGGELFF; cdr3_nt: TGTGCCAGCACTTTGGGGCGGGAGAGGTTTGGCGGGGAGCTGTTTTTT
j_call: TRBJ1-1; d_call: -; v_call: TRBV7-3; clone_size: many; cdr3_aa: CASRLTRENTEAFF; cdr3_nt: TGTGCCAGCAGGTTAACCCGGGAGAACACTGAAGCTTTCTTT
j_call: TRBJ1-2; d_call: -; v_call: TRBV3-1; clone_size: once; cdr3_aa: CASITNSYGYTF; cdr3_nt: TGTGCCAGCATCACCAACAGCTATGGCTACACCTTC
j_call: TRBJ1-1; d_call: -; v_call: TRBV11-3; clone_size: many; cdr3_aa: CASSLGGQNTEAFF; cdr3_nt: TGTGCCAGCAGCTTAGGGGGACAGAACACTGAAGCTTTCTTT
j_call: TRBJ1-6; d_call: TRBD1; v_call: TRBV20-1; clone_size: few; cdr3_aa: CSARATEGQSPLHF; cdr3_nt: TGCAGTGCTAGAGCTACAGAGGGACAGTCACCCCTCCACTTT
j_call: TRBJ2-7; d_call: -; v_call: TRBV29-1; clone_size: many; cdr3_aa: CSVEIPGVLFYEQYF; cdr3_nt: TGCAGCGTTGAGATCCCAGGGGTACTCTTCTACGAGCAGTACTTC
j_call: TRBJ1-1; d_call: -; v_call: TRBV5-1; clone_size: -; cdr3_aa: CASSMTVNTEAFF; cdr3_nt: TGCGCCAGCAGCATGACGGTGAACACTGAAGCTTTCTTT
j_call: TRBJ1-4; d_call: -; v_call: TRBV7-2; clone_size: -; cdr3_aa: CASSAPRGTNEKLFF; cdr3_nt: TGTGCCAGCAGCGCGCCCCGGGGAACTAATGAAAAACTGTTTTTT
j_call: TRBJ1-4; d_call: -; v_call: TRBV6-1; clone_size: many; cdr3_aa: CASSLQGGEKLFF; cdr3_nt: TGTGCCAGCAGCCTACAGGGTGGGGAAAAACTGTTTTTT
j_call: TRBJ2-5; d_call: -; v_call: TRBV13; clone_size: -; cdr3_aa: CASSLLSRARWETQYF; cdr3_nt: TGTGCCAGCAGCTTATTATCTAGGGCGCGTTGGGAGACCCAGTACTTC